This TCR beta chain was sequenced during a study of T cell responses to AZD1222 COVID-19 vaccine (dated by TCRdb to 2020 to 2023). Regarding the research as a whole: TCR sequencing was performed for more than 230 trial participants, of whom some 200 were given two doses of AZD1222 and around 25 were given two doses of MenACWY control vaccine. Trial participants were enrolled into age subgroups of 18-55, 56-69 and 70-plus years, which contained approximately 150, 30 and 60 TCR-sequenced participants, respectively.

There are many counts of this clone. Its recognized antigen is unknown. No clone much larger than this one lies a single base away; base qualities are absent. The CDR3 regions of human TCRbeta chains were analyzed by immunosequencing. Regarding the original processing steps: Repertoire TCRs were matched against a reference library of SARS-CoV-2-specific TCRs generated with the MIRA antigen-specificity platform. Breadth meant the fraction of unique TCRs that were SARS-CoV-2-associated, whereas depth meant the fraction of total T cells that were SARS-CoV-2-associated. Using the MIRA data, each spike-specific TCR was assigned both to the spike region to which the TCR was reactive and to a CD4 or CD8 class. Log10-transformed breadth and depth values were compared by one-way ANOVA with Sidak's multiple comparisons tests. TCRdb retrieved this table from immuneACCESS and kept in-frame rearrangements only. Not all clones are present; in checked studies, unresolved V genes account for under half, and no reason is known for the remainder. D and trimming were read from the DNA, whereas the V and J calls and clone size are those reported in that table. Recorded for this sample are 95,000 to 130,000 clones; roughly nine tenths of them occurred a single time. The top ten clonotypes cover more than 1.5% of the sample.

The sample's time point label is to be understood as: about 28 days (+/-7) after the second vaccine dose. AZD1222 recipients whose second dose came at about 4 weeks and those whose second dose came at about 12 weeks were combined into one group, since spike-specific TCR depth and breadth did not differ between the two schedules. Vaccinee samples were obtained from the UK trials COV001 and COV002, which included a single-blind randomized controlled phase 2/3 trial of AZD1222 (ChAdOx1 nCoV-19) in healthy adults. For TCRbeta chain sequencing, PBMC samples were collected from trial participants at day 0 and at day 28 after the second dose. The study at large found these results: Participants were mostly white British, with more females than males. The authors suggested clonal diversity may have been underestimated. Only five or six AZD1222 recipients were SARS-CoV-2 seropositive at baseline, limiting conclusions about previously exposed vaccinees. Vaccine-associated CD4 TCRs spanned the whole spike protein, with dominant responses in regions 160-218 and 743-854. The 56-69-year group was small, and its depth increase did not reach significance, likely because of low power. After two AZD1222 doses, spike-specific TCR breadth and depth were significantly higher than at day 0 and than in MenACWY recipients. Nearly half of unique spike-specific TCRs reportedly recognized epitopes outside regions mutated in the B.1.351 and B.1.1.7 variants. Because no day 14 peak-response samples were available, repertoires were characterized only after the peak T cell response.

The TCR originated in an adult who received the AZD1222 COVID-19 vaccine. The sample here was peripheral blood, taken 28 days after the second AZD1222 dose.

CDR3 reads: CASRHRDDEQYF. DNA sequence: TGTGCCAGCAGACACAGGGACGACGAGCAGTACTTC. This chain is built from TRBV6-6 and TRBJ2-7, with a weak D call of TRBD1 (6 bases match). Looking up the germline V gene (reference sequence) yields CDR1 MNHNY and CDR2 SVGAGI. The CDR3 runs 12 amino acids, cysteine and phenylalanine included. The retained sequence is limited to the CDR3, 36 bases, with the frame set at the first base. The trim is 6 bases for V and 5 bases for J, with a gap of 11 bases between the germline ends.